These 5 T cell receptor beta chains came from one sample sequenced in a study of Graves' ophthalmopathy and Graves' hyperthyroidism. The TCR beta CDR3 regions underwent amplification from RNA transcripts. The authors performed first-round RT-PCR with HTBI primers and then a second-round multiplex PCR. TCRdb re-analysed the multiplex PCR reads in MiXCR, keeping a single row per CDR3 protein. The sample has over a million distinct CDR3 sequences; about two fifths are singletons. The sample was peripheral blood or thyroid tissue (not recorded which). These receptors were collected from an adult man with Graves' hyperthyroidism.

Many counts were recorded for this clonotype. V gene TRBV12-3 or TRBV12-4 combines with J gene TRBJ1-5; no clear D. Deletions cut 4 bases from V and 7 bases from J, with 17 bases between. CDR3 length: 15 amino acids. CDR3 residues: CASSSKERVDQPQHF. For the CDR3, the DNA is TGTGCCAGCAGTTCCAAGGAGAGGGTGGACCAGCCCCAGCATTTT.

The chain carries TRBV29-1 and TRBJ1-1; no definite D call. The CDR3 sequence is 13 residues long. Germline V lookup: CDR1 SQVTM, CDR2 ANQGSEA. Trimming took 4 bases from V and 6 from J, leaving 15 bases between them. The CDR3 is CSVVLRGGSEAFF. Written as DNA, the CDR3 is TGCAGCGTTGTGTTACGGGGTGGGTCTGAAGCTTTCTTT.

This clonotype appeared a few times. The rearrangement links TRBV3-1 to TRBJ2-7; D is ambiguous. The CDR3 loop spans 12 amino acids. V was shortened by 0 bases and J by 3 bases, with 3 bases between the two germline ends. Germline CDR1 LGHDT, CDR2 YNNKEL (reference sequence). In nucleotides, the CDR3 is TGTGCCAGCAGCCAAGACGACTACGAGCAGTACTTC. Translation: CASSQDDYEQYF.

DNA for the CDR3: TGCGCCAGCACCGAGGGCACTACCTACACTGAAGCTTTCTTT. It codes for CASTEGTTYTEAFF. The rearrangement joins TRBV10-2 to TRBJ1-1; D remains ambiguous. This CDR3 is 14 amino acids long. The ends were cut back, 7 bases at V and 3 bases at J, with 15 bases in the middle. CDR1 is WSHSY and CDR2 is SAAADI in the germline V gene.

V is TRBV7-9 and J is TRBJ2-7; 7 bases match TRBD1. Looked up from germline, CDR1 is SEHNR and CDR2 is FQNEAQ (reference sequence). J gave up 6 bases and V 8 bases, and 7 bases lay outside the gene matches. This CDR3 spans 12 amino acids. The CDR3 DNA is TGTGCCAGCGGCATGGACAGGCGCGAGCAGTACTTC. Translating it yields CASGMDRREQYF.